These 30 T cell receptor beta chains were sequenced from one sample in a study of cytomegalovirus exposure and HLA in healthy donors. The PCR was carried out with 60 Vbeta primers and 13 Jbeta primers. Clones were sequenced by immunoSEQ multiplex PCR, and TCRdb holds only the in-frame ones, with some missing. The specimen's table records roughly 120,000 clones. The sequenced sample consisted of PBMCs. The receptors were sampled from a middle-aged man in good health and CMV-seronegative.

V is TRBV21-1 and J is TRBJ2-3; TRBD2 is the table's D call, not checked against the DNA. TRBV21-1 is labeled a pseudogene. This CDR3 comprises 16 residues. CDR3 DNA: TGTGCCAGCAGCAAAGGACTCAGCGGGGACACAGATACGCAGTATTTT. Amino acids: CASSKGLSGDTDTQYF.

The chain employs TRBV7-9 and TRBJ2-7; 7 bases match TRBD1. This CDR3 has 15 residues. Unmatched junction bases numbered 2, after V lost 0 bases and J lost 0 bases. CDR1 SEHNR and CDR2 FQNEAQ come from the germline V gene (reference sequence). CDR3 DNA: TGTGCCAGCAGCTTAGCGCCAGGGGGCTCCTACGAGCAGTACTTC. The encoded protein is CASSLAPGGSYEQYF.

CDR3 in DNA: TGTGCCAGCTCATACAGGGGGCGCGAGCAGTACTTC. This codes for CASSYRGREQYF. The chain links TRBV21-1 to TRBJ2-7; the table's TRBD1 call for D was not verified on the DNA. TRBV21-1 is a recognized pseudogene. This CDR3 is 12 amino acids long.

The CDR3 region has the DNA TGCGCCAGCAGCTTGGAGGCGGGATACAATGAGCAGTTCTTC. Protein sequence: CASSLEAGYNEQFF. This chain connects TRBV5-1 to TRBJ2-1, with D maybe TRBD2 (6 bases). Germline CDR1 and CDR2: SGHRS and YFSETQ. Trimming removed 0 bases from V and 4 bases from J, with 8 bases in between. This CDR3 has 14 residues.

This chain joins TRBV11-3 and TRBJ2-5; TRBD2 aligns across 7 bases. This CDR3 is built from 15 residues. V shed 5 bases and J 4 bases; nucleotides not matched to a gene: 10. Germline CDR1 is SGHNT and CDR2 is YENEEA. The CDR3 nucleotides are TGTGCCAGCAGCCTCGGGGGGAGGGCCCCAGAGACCCAGTACTTC. It encodes CASSLGGRAPETQYF.

The V call is TRBV21-1, the J call TRBJ2-2; no DNA check was done on the table's D call, TRBD2. TRBV21-1 is a documented pseudogene. The CDR3 spans 21 residues. CDR3 nucleotides: TGTGCCAGCAGCAAAGTTTTGATACTAGCGGGAGGGCCCAGGTACACCGGGGAGCTGTTTTTT. As protein: CASSKVLILAGGPRYTGELFF.

This chain links TRBV2 with TRBJ2-3; D remains unclear. The V and J ends lost 7 bases and 2 bases respectively, with 13 bases between them. Germline V CDR1 and CDR2: SNHLY, FYNNEI. This CDR3 is 14 amino acids long. The CDR3: CASTLLRTTDTQYF. CDR3 bases: TGTGCCAGCACCCTACTCCGAACCACAGATACGCAGTATTTT. Variable domain in full (rest from reference TRBV2 and TRBJ2-3): EPEVTQTPSHQVTQMGQEVILRCVPISNHLYFYWYRQILGQKVEFLVSFYNNEISEKSEIFDDQFSVERPDGSNFTLKIRSTKLEDSAMYFCASTLLRTTDTQYFGPGTRLTVL.

This rearrangement joins TRBV27 to TRBJ2-2; D is ambiguous. V dropped 4 bases and J dropped 6 bases, with 9 bases sitting between them. The CDR3 loop spans 13 amino acids. Germline CDR1 is MNHEY and CDR2 is SMNVEV (reference sequence). The chain's CDR3 is CASSSIRAGELFF. CDR3 nucleotide sequence: TGTGCCAGCAGTTCTATTAGAGCCGGGGAGCTGTTTTTT.

The J gene is TRBJ2-1, the V gene TRBV6-5, with D unclear. V lost 5 bases and J lost 5, with 4 bases in between. This CDR3 has 11 amino acids. Germline V lookup: CDR1 MNHEY, CDR2 SVGAGI. CDR3 protein: CASSTHNEQFF. CDR3 in DNA: TGTGCCAGCAGTACTCACAATGAGCAGTTCTTC.

The J gene is TRBJ1-6, the V gene TRBV10-1, with a tentative D call TRBD1 (5 bases). The germline CDR1 and CDR2 sequences are WNHNN and SYGVQD (reference sequence). This CDR3 contains 14 residues. V was pared by 6 bases and J by 7 bases, with 13 bases between. Here the CDR3 reads CASSGGVRNSPLHF. In nucleotides, the CDR3 is TGCGCCAGCAGCGGAGGGGTCAGAAATTCACCCCTCCACTTT.

The chain employs TRBV2 and TRBJ2-5; 9 bases are a match to TRBD2. TRBJ2-7 explains the end of the DNA better; the J call may be wrong. The CDR3 runs to 14 residues. The germline V gene encodes CDR1 SNHLY and CDR2 FYNNEI. The CDR3 loop reads CASRPGLALFEQYF. CDR3 sequence (DNA): TGTGCCAGCAGACCGGGACTAGCCCTTTTCGAGCAGTACTTC.

This chain joins TRBV4-2 and TRBJ2-7; D is unclear. Germline CDR1 is LGHNA and CDR2 is YNFKEQ. The V end lost 8 bases, the J end lost 1 base, and 12 bases lay between the germline ends. The CDR3 length is 13 residues. The CDR3 nucleotides are TGTGCCAGCGCGGTTGACGCTTCCTACGAGCAGTACTTC. Encoded protein: CASAVDASYEQYF.

Regarding this clone: The junction differs from germline at one of its ends, possibly a read error. The V and J genes are TRBV7-7 and TRBJ1-1; TRBD1 is a possible D gene (5 bases). CDR3 length equals 13 residues. CDR1 SSHAT and CDR2 FNYEAQ come from the germline V gene (reference sequence). CDR3 sequence reads: CASSRDSNTEAFF. The DNA for the CDR3 is TGTGCTAGCAGTAGGGACTCGAACACTGAAGCTTTCTTT.

Worth noting for this clone: One junction end disagrees with the germline gene, perhaps due to a read error. The chain carries TRBV5-8 and TRBJ2-1; TRBD1 aligns across 12 bases. The CDR3 totals 14 residues. Germline V lookup: CDR1 SGHTS, CDR2 YDEGEE. In DNA, the CDR3 is TGTGCCAGCAGGTTGGGACAGGGGGCGAATGAGCAGTTCTTC. Protein: CASRLGQGANEQFF.

The chain combines TRBV28 with TRBJ1-3; no firm D call. This CDR3 is 19 amino acids long. The V and J ends lost 1 base and 0 bases respectively, with 19 bases between them. The germline V gene encodes CDR1 MDHEN and CDR2 SYDVKM. This chain's CDR3 is CASSLYIGGSIFSGNTIYF. The CDR3 bases are TGTGCCAGCAGTTTATATATTGGAGGGTCCATCTTCTCTGGAAACACCATATATTTT.

The chain couples TRBV7-2 to TRBJ2-7, with 10 bases lining up with TRBD1. Germline CDR1 reads SGHTA; CDR2 reads FQGNSA. V was clipped by 4 bases and J by 2 bases; unmatched bases: 5. CDR3 size: 15 residues. The CDR3 coding sequence is TGTGCCAGCAGCTCCCGACAGGGGGCCACCTACGAGCAGTACTTC. Translation gives CASSSRQGATYEQYF. Full variable domain (rest looked up from reference TRBV7-2 and TRBJ2-7): GAGVSQSPSNKVTEKGKDVELRCDPISGHTALYWYRQSLGQGLEFLIYFQGNSAPDKSGLPSDRFSAERTGGSVSTLTIQRTQQEDSAVYLCASSSRQGATYEQYFGPGTRLTVT.

The J gene is TRBJ2-7, the V gene TRBV28; D is undetermined. In germline, CDR1 is MDHEN, CDR2 SYDVKM. This CDR3 has 10 amino acids. V gave up 3 bases and J gave up 6 bases, with 3 bases separating them. The CDR3 here is CASSFREQYF. CDR3 in DNA: TGTGCCAGCAGTTTTCGCGAGCAGTACTTC.

To note about this clone: At the DNA level, this CDR3 is encoded by other sequences in the same sample as well. This chain links TRBV6-6 with TRBJ1-5; D remains unclear. Germline CDR1 MNHNY, CDR2 SVGAGI (reference sequence). Between the trimmed V and J ends, which lost 8 bases and 2 bases, there was a span of 10 bases. The CDR3 has 13 amino acids. The CDR3 spells CASSRQGNQPQHF. CDR3 sequence (DNA): TGTGCCAGCTCGCGCCAGGGCAATCAGCCCCAGCATTTT.

V usage is TRBV19 and J usage is TRBJ2-7; 7 positions match TRBD1. V lost 6 bases to trimming and J lost 2 bases; unmatched junction nucleotides: 7. The CDR3 length is 14 residues. Germline values: CDR1 LNHDA, CDR2 SQIVND (reference sequence). CDR3 residues: CASSQGQKAYEQYF. CDR3 nucleotides: TGTGCCAGTAGCCAGGGACAGAAAGCCTACGAGCAGTACTTC.

The gene calls are TRBV7-9 and TRBJ1-1; a possible D gene is TRBD1 (5 bases). The V gene's germline CDR1 is SEHNR and CDR2 FQNEAQ (reference sequence). V shed 0 bases and J shed 4 bases, with 12 bases lying between them. The CDR3 is made up of 15 amino acids. DNA of the CDR3: TGTGCCAGCAGCTTAGCTCCCAGGGAGGGCACTGAAGCTTTCTTT. Amino acids: CASSLAPREGTEAFF. Full variable domain (outside the CDR3, taken from reference TRBV7-9 and TRBJ1-1): DTGVSQNPRHKITKRGQNVTFRCDPISEHNRLYWYRQTLGQGPEFLTYFQNEAQLEKSRLLSDRFSAERPKGSFSTLEIQRTEQGDSAMYLCASSLAPREGTEAFFGQGTRLTVV.

V usage is TRBV29-1 and J usage is TRBJ1-4; 7 bases map to TRBD1. Germline trimming cut 2 bases from V and 4 bases from J; bases unmatched to any gene: 4. Germline loops: CDR1 SQVTM, CDR2 ANQGSEA. CDR3 length: 14 residues. The CDR3 DNA is TGCAGCGTTGAATTGGGACAGTATAATGAAAAACTGTTTTTT. Translation gives CSVELGQYNEKLFF.

The chain joins TRBV7-3 to TRBJ1-2; the D gene is possibly TRBD1 (5 bases). V lost 2 bases, J lost 8 bases, and 12 bases lay in between. This CDR3 has 13 residues. Per germline, CDR1 SGHTA and CDR2 FQGTGA. The CDR3 DNA follows: TGTGCCAGCAGCTTAGGGCAGGGAAGAGGCTACACCTTC. Protein: CASSLGQGRGYTF.

A remark on this clone: The junction and the germline gene differ at one end; a read error may be behind it. V is TRBV7-7 and J is TRBJ2-3; D call uncertain. This CDR3 has 14 residues. Germline V gene data show CDR1 as SSHAT and CDR2 as FNYEAQ (reference sequence). Written as DNA, the CDR3 is TGTGCTAGCAGTATCGGTGACAACCACGATACGCAGTATTTT. Amino acids: CASSIGDNHDTQYF.

The gene calls are TRBV28 and TRBJ2-7, with 12 bases aligning to TRBD2. V trimming: 3 bases; J trimming: 3 bases; junction bases outside the gene matches: 3. From germline, CDR1 is MDHEN and CDR2 SYDVKM. The length of the CDR3 is 15 residues. The CDR3 region has the DNA TGTGCCAGCAGTTTCGGACTAGCGGGACACTACGAGCAGTACTTC. Protein: CASSFGLAGHYEQYF.

The V call is TRBV19, the J call TRBJ1-5; 7 bases agree with TRBD1. Germline V lookup: CDR1 LNHDA, CDR2 SQIVND (reference sequence). V lost 3 bases and J lost 7; bases outside the gene matches: 6. The CDR3 consists of 14 residues. The CDR3 coding sequence is TGTGCCAGTAGTATTCGACAGGGCGGGCAGCCCCAGCATTTT. Translating gives CASSIRQGGQPQHF.

The chain has TRBV28 and TRBJ2-1; 7 bases align to TRBD2. The germline V gene encodes CDR1 MDHEN and CDR2 SYDVKM. This CDR3 contains 15 residues. The trim removed 6 bases at V and 3 bases at J, leaving 8 bases unmatched. This chain's CDR3 is CASRVRRGNYNEQFF. In nucleotides, the CDR3 is TGTGCCAGCAGGGTGAGGCGGGGGAACTACAATGAGCAGTTCTTC.

J is TRBJ1-5 and V is TRBV7-9; TRBD1 aligns across 10 bases. CDR1 is SEHNR and CDR2 is FQNEAQ in the germline V gene (reference sequence). The CDR3 spans 18 residues. The V and J ends lost 5 bases and 1 base, in that order; junction bases with no gene match: 11. CDR3 nucleotide sequence: TGTGCCAGCAGCCACAGGGACAGGGGTATTGAGAGCAATCAGCCCCAGCATTTT. Its protein is CASSHRDRGIESNQPQHF. Filled out from reference TRBV7-9 and TRBJ1-5, the complete variable domain reads DTGVSQNPRHKITKRGQNVTFRCDPISEHNRLYWYRQTLGQGPEFLTYFQNEAQLEKSRLLSDRFSAERPKGSFSTLEIQRTEQGDSAMYLCASSHRDRGIESNQPQHFGDGTRLSIL.

This rearrangement joins TRBV5-4 to TRBJ2-2, with TRBD2 matching over 7 bases. The CDR3 spans 15 residues. The V and J ends lost 3 bases and 6 bases, in that order; junction bases with no gene match: 8. Germline V gene lookup returns CDR1 SGHNT and CDR2 YYREEE (reference sequence). The DNA of the CDR3 is TGTGCCAGCAGCTCTCAACTAAGCGGGGCCGGGGAGCTGTTTTTT. This sequence encodes CASSSQLSGAGELFF.

CDR3 amino acids: CASSSATGFNEKLFF. CDR3 in DNA: TGTGCCAGCAGCTCAGCAACAGGGTTTAATGAAAAACTGTTTTTT. This chain connects TRBV7-9 to TRBJ1-4, with a possible D match to TRBD1 (6 bases). Germline V CDR1 and CDR2: SEHNR, FQNEAQ (reference sequence). This CDR3 is 15 amino acids long. Between the trimmed V and J ends, which lost 4 bases and 4 bases, there was a span of 13 bases. The whole variable domain, remainder taken from reference TRBV7-9 and TRBJ1-4, is DTGVSQNPRHKITKRGQNVTFRCDPISEHNRLYWYRQTLGQGPEFLTYFQNEAQLEKSRLLSDRFSAERPKGSFSTLEIQRTEQGDSAMYLCASSSATGFNEKLFFGSGTQLSVL.

This chain uses TRBV5-1 with TRBJ2-3; 10 bases map to TRBD2. Germline CDR1 SGHRS, CDR2 YFSETQ. The CDR3 length is 15 residues. V shed 5 bases and J 0 bases; nucleotides not matched to a gene: 3. DNA of the CDR3: TGCGCCAGCAGTCGAGCGGGAGGGAGCACAGATACGCAGTATTTT. Translation: CASSRAGGSTDTQYF.